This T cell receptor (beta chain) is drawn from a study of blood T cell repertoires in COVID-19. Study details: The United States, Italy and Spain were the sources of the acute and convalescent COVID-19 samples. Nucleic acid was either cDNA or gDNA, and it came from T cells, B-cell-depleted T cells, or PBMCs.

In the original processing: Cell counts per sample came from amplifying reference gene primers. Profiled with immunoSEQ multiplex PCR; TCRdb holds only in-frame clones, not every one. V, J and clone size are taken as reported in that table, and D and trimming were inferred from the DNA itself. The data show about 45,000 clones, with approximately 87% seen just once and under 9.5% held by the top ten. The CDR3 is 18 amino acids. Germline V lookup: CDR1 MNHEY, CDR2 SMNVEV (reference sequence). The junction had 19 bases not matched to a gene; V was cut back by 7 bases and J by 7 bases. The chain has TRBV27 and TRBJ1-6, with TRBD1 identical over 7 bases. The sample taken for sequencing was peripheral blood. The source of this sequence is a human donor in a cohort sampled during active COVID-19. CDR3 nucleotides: TGTGCCAGCACCTCTCCCGCGGGACAGATAACTTTAAATTCACCCCTCCACTTT. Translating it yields CASTSPAGQITLNSPLHF.